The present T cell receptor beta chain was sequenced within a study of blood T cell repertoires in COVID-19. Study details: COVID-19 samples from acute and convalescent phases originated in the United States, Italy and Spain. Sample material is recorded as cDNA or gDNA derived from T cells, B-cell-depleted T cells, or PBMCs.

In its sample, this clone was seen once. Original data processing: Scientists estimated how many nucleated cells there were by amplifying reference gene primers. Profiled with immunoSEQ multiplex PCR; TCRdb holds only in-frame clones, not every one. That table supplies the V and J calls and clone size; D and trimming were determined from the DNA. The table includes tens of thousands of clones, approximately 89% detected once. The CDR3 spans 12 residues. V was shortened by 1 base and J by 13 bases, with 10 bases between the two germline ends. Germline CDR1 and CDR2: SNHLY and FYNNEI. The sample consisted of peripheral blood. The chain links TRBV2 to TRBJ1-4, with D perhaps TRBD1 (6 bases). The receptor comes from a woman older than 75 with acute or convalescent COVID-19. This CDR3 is CASSEGQVRLFF. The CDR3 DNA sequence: TGTGCCAGCAGTGAAGGACAGGTCAGACTGTTTTTT.